One T cell receptor (beta chain) is described in this entry. Antigen: not known. Documented treatment: roughly 20 received Ad26.COV2.S at low or high dose, single or two shots; about 5 received placebo; per-sample allocation not given. Collection of samples fell on day 63 after the first vaccine or placebo injection. This Boston cohort included adults aged 18-55 years. The CDR3 runs to 14 residues. V lost 1 base, J lost 1 base, and 8 bases lay in between. Germline values: CDR1 MGHRA, CDR2 YSYEKL. This specimen belongs to a study of Ad26.COV2.S vaccination and SARS-CoV-2 variants. Study-level points and caveats: Spike-specific CD8+ and CD4+ T cell responses reportedly showed substantial breadth after vaccination. Placebo and vaccine recipients had non-spike TCR breadth that was similar.

The assay was immunoSEQ multiplex PCR, and TCRdb's table has in-frame clones only and misses some. The sample yields about 420,000 clones, roughly 90% seen once. The clonotype was recovered from a person between 18 and 59 years old who received the Ad26.COV2.S COVID-19 vaccine or a placebo. J is TRBJ2-7 and V is TRBV4-1, with D tentatively TRBD1 or TRBD2 (5 bases each). The starting material was peripheral blood, obtained in a trial of Ad26.COV2.S vaccine versus placebo. The CDR3 spells CASSQVGDSYEQYF. CDR3 nucleotide sequence: TGCGCCAGCAGCCAAGTGGGGGATTCCTACGAGCAGTACTTC.